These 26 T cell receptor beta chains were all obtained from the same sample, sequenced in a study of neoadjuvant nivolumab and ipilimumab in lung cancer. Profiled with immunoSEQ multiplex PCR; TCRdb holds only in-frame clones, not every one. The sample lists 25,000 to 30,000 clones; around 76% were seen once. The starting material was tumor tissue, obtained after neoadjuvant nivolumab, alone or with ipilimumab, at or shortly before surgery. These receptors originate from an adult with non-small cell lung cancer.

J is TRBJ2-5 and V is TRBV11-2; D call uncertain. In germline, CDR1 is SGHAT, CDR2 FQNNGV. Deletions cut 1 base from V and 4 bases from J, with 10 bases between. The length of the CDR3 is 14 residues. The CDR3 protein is CASSLGPVGETQYF. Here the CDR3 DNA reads TGTGCCAGCAGCTTAGGACCCGTTGGAGAGACCCAGTACTTC.

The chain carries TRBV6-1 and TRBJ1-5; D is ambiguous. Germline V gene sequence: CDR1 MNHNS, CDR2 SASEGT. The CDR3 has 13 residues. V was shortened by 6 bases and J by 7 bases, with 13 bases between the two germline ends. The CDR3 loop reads CASRAGGIQPQHF. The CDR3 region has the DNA TGTGCCAGCAGGGCAGGAGGGATCCAGCCCCAGCATTTT.

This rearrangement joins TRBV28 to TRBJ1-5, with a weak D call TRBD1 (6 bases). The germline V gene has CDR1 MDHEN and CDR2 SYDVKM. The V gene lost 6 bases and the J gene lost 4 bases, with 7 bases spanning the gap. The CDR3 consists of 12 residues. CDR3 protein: CASRQGNQPQHF. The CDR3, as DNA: TGTGCCAGCAGACAGGGTAATCAGCCCCAGCATTTT.

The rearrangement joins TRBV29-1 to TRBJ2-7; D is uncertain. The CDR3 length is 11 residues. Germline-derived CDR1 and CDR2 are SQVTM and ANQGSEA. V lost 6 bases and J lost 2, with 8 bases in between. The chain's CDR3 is CSVVETYEQYF. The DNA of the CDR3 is TGCAGCGTGGTGGAGACCTACGAGCAGTACTTC.

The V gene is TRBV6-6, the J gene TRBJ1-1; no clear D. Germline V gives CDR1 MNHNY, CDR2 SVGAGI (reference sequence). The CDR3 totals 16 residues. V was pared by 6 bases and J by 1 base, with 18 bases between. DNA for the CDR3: TGTGCCAGCAGCTACGGACGGGAGTTTTCGAACACTGAAGCTTTCTTT. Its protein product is CASSYGREFSNTEAFF.

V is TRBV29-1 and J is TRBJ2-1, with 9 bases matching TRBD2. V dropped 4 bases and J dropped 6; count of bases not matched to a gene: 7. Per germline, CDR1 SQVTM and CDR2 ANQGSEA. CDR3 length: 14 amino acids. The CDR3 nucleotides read TGCAGCGTTGCCCGCGGGGGGGCGGCCAATGAGCAGTTCTTC. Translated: CSVARGGAANEQFF.

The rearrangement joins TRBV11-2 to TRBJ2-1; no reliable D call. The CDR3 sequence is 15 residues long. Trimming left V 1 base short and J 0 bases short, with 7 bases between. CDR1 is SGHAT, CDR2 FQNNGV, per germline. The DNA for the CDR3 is TGTGCCAGCAGCTTAGCTCCCTCCTCCTACAATGAGCAGTTCTTC. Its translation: CASSLAPSSYNEQFF.

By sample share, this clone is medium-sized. The CDR3 spells CASSPGQGEGEAFF. The CDR3 DNA sequence: TGTGCCAGCTCACCAGGGCAGGGGGAGGGTGAAGCTTTCTTT. This chain connects TRBV18 to TRBJ1-1; 7 bases map to TRBD1. V gave up 2 bases and J gave up 7 bases; unmatched junction bases: 7. CDR1 and CDR2 from the germline V gene are KGHSH and LQKENI. The CDR3 runs 14 residues.

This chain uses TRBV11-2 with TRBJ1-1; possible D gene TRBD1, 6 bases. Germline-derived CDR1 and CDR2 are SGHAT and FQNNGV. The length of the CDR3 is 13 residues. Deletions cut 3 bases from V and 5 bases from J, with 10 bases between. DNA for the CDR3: TGTGCCAGCAGCTTTTCGCAGGGGACTGAAGCTTTCTTT. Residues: CASSFSQGTEAFF.

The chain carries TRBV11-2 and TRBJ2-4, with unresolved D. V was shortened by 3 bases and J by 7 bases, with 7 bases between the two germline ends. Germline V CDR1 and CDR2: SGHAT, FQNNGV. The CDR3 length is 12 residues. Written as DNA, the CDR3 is TGTGCCAGCAGCTTGGGCCCCAACATTCAGTACTTC. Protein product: CASSLGPNIQYF. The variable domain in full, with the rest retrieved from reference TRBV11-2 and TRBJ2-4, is EAGVAQSPRYKIIEKRQSVAFWCNPISGHATLYWYQQILGQGPKLLIQFQNNGVVDDSQLPKDRFSAERLKGVDSTLKIQPAKLEDSAVYLCASSLGPNIQYFGAGTRLSVL.

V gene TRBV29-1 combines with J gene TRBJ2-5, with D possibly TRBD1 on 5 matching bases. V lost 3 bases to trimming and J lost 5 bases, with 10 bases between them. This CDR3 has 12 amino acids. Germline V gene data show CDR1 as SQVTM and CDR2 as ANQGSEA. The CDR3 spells CSVDWGWETQYF. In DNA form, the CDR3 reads TGCAGCGTTGATTGGGGCTGGGAGACCCAGTACTTC.

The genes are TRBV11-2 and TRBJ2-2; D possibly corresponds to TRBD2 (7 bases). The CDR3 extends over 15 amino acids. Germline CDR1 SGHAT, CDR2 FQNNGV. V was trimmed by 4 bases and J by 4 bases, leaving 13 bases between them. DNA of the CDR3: TGTGCCAGCAGCTGGGGGGGGCCGGGCACCGGGGAGCTGTTTTTT. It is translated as CASSWGGPGTGELFF.

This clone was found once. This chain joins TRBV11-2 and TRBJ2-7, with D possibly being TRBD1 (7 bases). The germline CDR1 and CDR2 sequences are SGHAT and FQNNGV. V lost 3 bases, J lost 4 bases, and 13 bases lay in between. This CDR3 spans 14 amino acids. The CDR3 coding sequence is TGTGCCAGCAGCTTGAACGCGGGACAGTACGAGCAGTACTTC. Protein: CASSLNAGQYEQYF. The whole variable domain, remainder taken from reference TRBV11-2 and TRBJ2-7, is EAGVAQSPRYKIIEKRQSVAFWCNPISGHATLYWYQQILGQGPKLLIQFQNNGVVDDSQLPKDRFSAERLKGVDSTLKIQPAKLEDSAVYLCASSLNAGQYEQYFGPGTRLTVT.

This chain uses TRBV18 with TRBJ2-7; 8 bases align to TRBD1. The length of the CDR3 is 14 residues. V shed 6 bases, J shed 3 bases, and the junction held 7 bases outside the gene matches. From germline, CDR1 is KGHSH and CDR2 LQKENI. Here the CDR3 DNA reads TGTGCCAGCTCTCCCGGGACAGGCGACTACGAGCAGTACTTC. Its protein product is CASSPGTGDYEQYF. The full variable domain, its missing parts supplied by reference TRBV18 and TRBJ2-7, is NAGVMQNPRHLVRRRGQEARLRCSPMKGHSHVYWYRQLPEEGLKFMVYLQKENIIDESGMPKERFSAEFPKEGPSILRIQQVVRGDSAAYFCASSPGTGDYEQYFGPGTRLTVT.

The CDR3 sequence: CATSRGLAGTSYNEQFF. DNA for the CDR3: TGTGCCACCAGCAGAGGGCTAGCGGGGACCTCCTACAATGAGCAGTTCTTC. The V gene is TRBV15, the J gene TRBJ2-1, with TRBD2 identical over 9 bases. V lost 1 base and J lost 0; bases outside the gene matches: 4. The V gene's germline CDR1 is LNHNV and CDR2 YYDKDF (reference sequence). The CDR3 is 17 residues long.

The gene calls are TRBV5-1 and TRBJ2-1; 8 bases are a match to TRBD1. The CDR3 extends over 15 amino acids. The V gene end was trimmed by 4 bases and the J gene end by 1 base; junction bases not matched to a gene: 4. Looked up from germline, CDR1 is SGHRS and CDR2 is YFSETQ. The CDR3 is CASSTGTGSYNEQFF. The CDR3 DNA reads TGCGCCAGCAGCACCGGGACAGGATCCTACAATGAGCAGTTCTTC.

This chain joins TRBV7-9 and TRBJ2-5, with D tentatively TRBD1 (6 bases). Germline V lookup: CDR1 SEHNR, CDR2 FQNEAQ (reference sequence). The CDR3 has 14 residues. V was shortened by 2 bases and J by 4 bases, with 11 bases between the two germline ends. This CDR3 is CASSLPGGSETQYF. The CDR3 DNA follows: TGTGCCAGCAGCTTACCTGGGGGCTCAGAGACCCAGTACTTC.

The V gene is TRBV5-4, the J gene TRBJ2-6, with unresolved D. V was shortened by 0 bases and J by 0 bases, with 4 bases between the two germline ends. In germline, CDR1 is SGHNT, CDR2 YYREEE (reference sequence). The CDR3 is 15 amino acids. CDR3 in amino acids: CASSLGGSGANVLTF. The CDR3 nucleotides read TGTGCCAGCAGCTTGGGGGGCTCTGGGGCCAACGTCCTGACTTTC.

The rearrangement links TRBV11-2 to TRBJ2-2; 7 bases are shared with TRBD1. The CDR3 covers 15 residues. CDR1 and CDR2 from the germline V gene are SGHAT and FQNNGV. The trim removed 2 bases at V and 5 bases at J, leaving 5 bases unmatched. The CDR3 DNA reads TGTGCCAGCAGCTTAACAACAGGGGAGACCGGGGAGCTGTTTTTT. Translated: CASSLTTGETGELFF.

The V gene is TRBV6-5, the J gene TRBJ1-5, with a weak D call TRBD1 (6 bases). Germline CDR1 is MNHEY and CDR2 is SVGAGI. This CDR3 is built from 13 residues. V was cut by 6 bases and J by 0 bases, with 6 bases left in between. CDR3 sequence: CASRGASNQPQHF. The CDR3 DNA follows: TGTGCCAGCAGGGGGGCTAGCAATCAGCCCCAGCATTTT.

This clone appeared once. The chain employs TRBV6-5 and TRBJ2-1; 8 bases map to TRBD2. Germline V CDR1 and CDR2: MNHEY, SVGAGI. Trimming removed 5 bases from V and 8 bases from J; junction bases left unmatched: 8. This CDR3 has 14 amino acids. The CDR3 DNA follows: TGTGCCAGCAGTGCCCCGGGACTAGGAGATGAGCAGTTCTTC. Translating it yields CASSAPGLGDEQFF.

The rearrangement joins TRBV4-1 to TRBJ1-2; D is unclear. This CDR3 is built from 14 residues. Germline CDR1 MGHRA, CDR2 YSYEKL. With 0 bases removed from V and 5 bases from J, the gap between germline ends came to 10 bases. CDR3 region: CASSQDTGWYGYTF. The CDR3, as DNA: TGCGCCAGCAGCCAAGACACGGGTTGGTATGGCTACACCTTC.

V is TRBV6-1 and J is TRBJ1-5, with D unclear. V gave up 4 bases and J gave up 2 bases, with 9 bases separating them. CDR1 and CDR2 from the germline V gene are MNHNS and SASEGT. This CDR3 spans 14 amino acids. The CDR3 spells CASSVDPGNQPQHF. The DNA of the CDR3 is TGTGCCAGCAGTGTAGACCCCGGCAATCAGCCCCAGCATTTT.

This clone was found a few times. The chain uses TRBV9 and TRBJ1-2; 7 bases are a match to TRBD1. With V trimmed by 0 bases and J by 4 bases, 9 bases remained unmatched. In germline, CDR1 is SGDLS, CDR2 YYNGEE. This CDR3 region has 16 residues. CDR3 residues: CASSVVWSRGFYGYTF. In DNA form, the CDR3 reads TGTGCCAGCAGCGTAGTATGGAGCAGGGGGTTCTATGGCTACACCTTC.

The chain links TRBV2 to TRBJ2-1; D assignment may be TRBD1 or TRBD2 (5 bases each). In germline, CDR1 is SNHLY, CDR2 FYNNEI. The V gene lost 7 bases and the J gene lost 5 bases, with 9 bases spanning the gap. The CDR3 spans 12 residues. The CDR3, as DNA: TGTGCCAGCACGGGACGGAACAATGAGCAGTTCTTC. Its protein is CASTGRNNEQFF.

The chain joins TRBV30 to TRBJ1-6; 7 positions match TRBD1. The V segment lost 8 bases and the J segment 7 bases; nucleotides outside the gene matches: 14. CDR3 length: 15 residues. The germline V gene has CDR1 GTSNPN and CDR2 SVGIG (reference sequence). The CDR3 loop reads CAEREGGLGNSPLHF. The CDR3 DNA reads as TGTGCCGAAAGAGAAGGGGGCTTAGGGAATTCACCCCTCCACTTT.